This T cell receptor beta chain originates from a study of T cell responses to AZD1222 COVID-19 vaccine. General study points: Repertoires in all cases were sampled only once the peak T cell response had passed. A mostly white British donor set with more females was recruited, and clonal diversity was possibly underestimated.

In regard to this clone: The antigen is undetermined.

Profiled with immunoSEQ multiplex PCR; TCRdb holds only in-frame clones, not every one. This sample has 120,000 or so clones, with around 90% found just once. V trimming: 4 bases; J trimming: 0 bases; junction bases outside the gene matches: 7. The germline CDR1 and CDR2 sequences are MNHEY and SVGAGI. The CDR3 sequence is 16 residues long. The starting material was peripheral blood, obtained on day 0 of AZD1222 vaccination. The chain has TRBV6-5 and TRBJ2-3, with 7 bases lining up with TRBD2. This TCR came from an adult in good health. Written as DNA, the CDR3 is TGTGCCAGCAGTTCGCGTCTAGCGGCTAGCACAGATACGCAGTATTTT. Its protein is CASSSRLAASTDTQYF.